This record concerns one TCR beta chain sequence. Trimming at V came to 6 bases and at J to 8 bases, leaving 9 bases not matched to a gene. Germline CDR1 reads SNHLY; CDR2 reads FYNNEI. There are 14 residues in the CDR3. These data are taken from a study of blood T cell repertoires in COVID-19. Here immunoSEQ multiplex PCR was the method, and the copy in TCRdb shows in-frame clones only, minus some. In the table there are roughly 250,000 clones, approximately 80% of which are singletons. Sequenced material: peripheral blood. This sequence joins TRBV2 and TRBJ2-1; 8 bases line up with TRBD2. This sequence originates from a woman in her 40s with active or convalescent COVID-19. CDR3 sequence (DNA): TGTGCCAGCAGGTCCGGGACTAGTAGCGATGAGCAGTTCTTC. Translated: CASRSGTSSDEQFF.